Listed here are 31 T cell receptor beta chains from one sample, sequenced in a study of cytomegalovirus exposure and HLA in healthy donors. The assay was immunoSEQ multiplex PCR, and TCRdb's table has in-frame clones only and misses some. The sample includes hundreds of thousands of clones, over 65% of them seen just once. What was sequenced was PBMCs. The receptors derive from a woman in her late teens or twenties in good health and CMV-seronegative.

The table lists this clone with a few counts. This sequence joins TRBV7-6 and TRBJ1-1; D remains ambiguous. Germline V gene data show CDR1 as SGHVS and CDR2 as FNYEAQ. The V and J ends lost 3 bases and 0 bases respectively, with 5 bases between them. This CDR3 contains 13 residues. In nucleotides, the CDR3 is TGTGCCAGCAGCTTGGCAATGAACACTGAAGCTTTCTTT. Protein product: CASSLAMNTEAFF.

The chain carries TRBV28 and TRBJ2-7, with a tentative D call TRBD2 (5 bases). From germline, CDR1 is MDHEN and CDR2 SYDVKM. V was trimmed by 1 base and J by 3 bases, leaving 13 bases between them. The CDR3 loop spans 15 amino acids. CDR3: CASSLSATSNYEQYF. As DNA, the CDR3 is TGTGCCAGCAGTTTATCCGCCACTAGTAACTACGAGCAGTACTTC.

This sequence joins TRBV6-1 and TRBJ1-2; 8 positions agree with TRBD1. The V and J ends lost 6 bases and 5 bases, in that order; junction bases with no gene match: 8. CDR1 is MNHNS, CDR2 SASEGT, per germline. The length of the CDR3 is 14 residues. Written as DNA, the CDR3 is TGTGCCAGCAGACCGGGACAGGTAGCTTATGGCTACACCTTC. It yields the protein CASRPGQVAYGYTF.

The V gene is TRBV27, the J gene TRBJ1-1, with TRBD1 as a possible D gene (5 bases). Germline lookup yields CDR1 MNHEY and CDR2 SMNVEV (reference sequence). V lost 3 bases to trimming and J lost 0 bases, with 8 bases between them. The CDR3 is made up of 14 amino acids. The chain's CDR3 is CASSFGGVNTEAFF. The CDR3 DNA follows: TGTGCCAGCAGTTTCGGGGGGGTGAACACTGAAGCTTTCTTT.

V is TRBV6-5 and J is TRBJ2-1; TRBD2 matches 12 bases. The CDR3 extends over 13 amino acids. Trimming removed 8 bases from V and 5 bases from J; junction bases left unmatched: 1. Germline values: CDR1 MNHEY, CDR2 SVGAGI. In DNA, the CDR3 is TGTGCCAGCGGACTAGCGGGGAACAATGAGCAGTTCTTC. Protein product: CASGLAGNNEQFF.

The rearrangement joins TRBV28 to TRBJ1-2, with 9 nucleotides matching TRBD1. V dropped 5 bases and J dropped 1; count of bases not matched to a gene: 5. Germline lookup yields CDR1 MDHEN and CDR2 SYDVKM. This CDR3 has 15 amino acids. The DNA for the CDR3 is TGTGCCAGCAGTCGGACAGGGGTTGGTAACTATGGCTACACCTTC. Its translation is CASSRTGVGNYGYTF.

This chain links TRBV5-8 with TRBJ1-5; TRBD1 matches 7 bases. CDR1 is SGHTS and CDR2 is YDEGEE in the germline V gene. Unmatched junction bases numbered 6, after V lost 1 base and J lost 2 bases. This CDR3 spans 16 amino acids. The DNA of the CDR3 is TGTGCCAGCAGCTTGAACAGGGGATCGGGCAATCAGCCCCAGCATTTT. Protein: CASSLNRGSGNQPQHF.

The chain recombines TRBV4-1 with TRBJ1-6, with no clear D. CDR3 length: 16 amino acids. The germline gives CDR1 MGHRA, CDR2 YSYEKL. Trimming removed 0 bases from V and 4 bases from J, with 10 bases in between. The CDR3: CASSQDADIYNSPLHF. The CDR3 DNA reads as TGCGCCAGCAGCCAAGACGCCGATATTTATAATTCACCCCTCCACTTT.

J is TRBJ2-7 and V is TRBV28, with 7 bases fitting TRBD1. Germline CDR1 and CDR2: MDHEN and SYDVKM. This CDR3 comprises 20 residues. Germline trimming cut 1 base from V and 2 bases from J; bases unmatched to any gene: 20. The CDR3 DNA is TGTGCCAGCAGTTTATTGGCCCCTTTCGATTTTAAGGGGGCCACCTACGAGCAGTACTTC. Its translation is CASSLLAPFDFKGATYEQYF. Full variable domain (outside the CDR3, taken from reference TRBV28 and TRBJ2-7): DVKVTQSSRYLVKRTGEKVFLECVQDMDHENMFWYRQDPGLGLRLIYFSYDVKMKEKGDIPEGYSVSREKKERFSLILESASTNQTSMYLCASSLLAPFDFKGATYEQYFGPGTRLTVT.

This chain links TRBV4-1 with TRBJ2-5, with 7 bases aligning to TRBD2. Looked up from germline, CDR1 is MGHRA and CDR2 is YSYEKL. This CDR3 has 18 residues. Losses at the gene ends were 4 bases for V and 2 bases for J; bases not matched to a gene: 16. CDR3 sequence (DNA): TGCGCCAGCAGCCCCAGGCGGGGGTTAGCGGAGGATCAAGAGACCCAGTACTTC. Translating gives CASSPRRGLAEDQETQYF.

As DNA, the CDR3 is TGCAGCGTTGATTATCTCAGGGAAGGCTACACCTTC. Translated: CSVDYLREGYTF. The chain joins TRBV29-1 to TRBJ1-2; possibly TRBD1 for D (5 bases). Germline V gene data show CDR1 as SQVTM and CDR2 as ANQGSEA. The CDR3 is made up of 12 amino acids. The V and J ends lost 3 bases and 8 bases respectively, with 13 bases between them.

This clone was recorded once. The rearrangement uses TRBV4-1 and TRBJ2-3; D is undetermined. Trimming removed 1 base from V and 6 bases from J, with 11 bases in between. The CDR3 covers 14 residues. Germline CDR1 is MGHRA and CDR2 is YSYEKL. The CDR3 DNA reads as TGCGCCAGCAGCCAAGCGTCAGCTATGGATACGCAGTATTTT. This encodes CASSQASAMDTQYF.

The chain combines TRBV7-9 with TRBJ1-1; D gene ambiguous. V was clipped by 5 bases and J by 2 bases, with 18 bases between them. Germline V gives CDR1 SEHNR, CDR2 FQNEAQ (reference sequence). This CDR3 comprises 16 residues. The CDR3 reads CASSPAGGDLNTEAFF. The CDR3 DNA sequence: TGTGCCAGCAGCCCAGCAGGCGGGGATCTTAACACTGAAGCTTTCTTT.

The rearrangement joins TRBV28 to TRBJ2-7, with 9 positions matching TRBD2. Germline V gene data show CDR1 as MDHEN and CDR2 as SYDVKM. The CDR3 is 14 amino acids. V shed 10 bases and J 9 bases; nucleotides not matched to a gene: 16. The CDR3 spells CATSFSGGVGGQYF. CDR3 sequence (DNA): TGTGCCACCAGCTTTAGCGGGGGTGTTGGGGGGCAGTACTTC.

J is TRBJ2-7 and V is TRBV2; a possible D gene is TRBD2 (6 bases). Per germline, CDR1 SNHLY and CDR2 FYNNEI. There are 12 residues in the CDR3. Trimming left V 5 bases short and J 5 bases short, with 10 bases between. CDR3 protein: CASSPTSHEQYF. CDR3 sequence (DNA): TGTGCCAGCAGTCCCACTAGCCACGAGCAGTACTTC.

The rearrangement uses TRBV6-4 and TRBJ2-2; TRBD2 agrees at 12 bases. This CDR3 is built from 18 residues. After removal of 0 bases from V and 4 bases from J, the junction contained 6 bases not matched to a gene. The germline V gene encodes CDR1 MRHNA and CDR2 SNTAGT. CDR3: CASSDSLAGGPFTGELFF. The CDR3 coding sequence is TGTGCCAGCAGTGACTCTCTAGCGGGGGGGCCGTTCACCGGGGAGCTGTTTTTT.

The chain joins TRBV2 to TRBJ2-7; D is uncertain. CDR1 is SNHLY and CDR2 is FYNNEI in the germline V gene. The CDR3 covers 13 residues. CDR3: CAARLANPPEQYF. The CDR3 nucleotides are TGTGCGGCGAGGCTCGCAAACCCCCCCGAGCAGTACTTC. The full variable domain, completed using reference TRBV2 and TRBJ2-7, is EPEVTQTPSHQVTQMGQEVILRCVPISNHLYFYWYRQILGQKVEFLVSFYNNEISEKSEIFDDQFSVERPDGSNFTLKIRSTKLEDSAMYFCAARLANPPEQYFGPGTRLTVT.

The chain joins TRBV27 to TRBJ2-7, with TRBD1 as a possible D gene (6 bases). Germline loops: CDR1 MNHEY, CDR2 SMNVEV (reference sequence). CDR3 length: 15 residues. Trimming removed 5 bases at V and 2 bases at J, with 16 bases between. The CDR3 sequence is CASSPQGNQAYEQYF. The CDR3 DNA follows: TGTGCCAGCAGTCCACAGGGAAATCAGGCCTACGAGCAGTACTTC.

This chain uses TRBV9 with TRBJ1-1; D remains ambiguous. Germline V lookup: CDR1 SGDLS, CDR2 YYNGEE. The length of the CDR3 is 14 residues. V lost 0 bases and J 4 bases, leaving 10 bases between the germline ends. CDR3 in DNA: TGTGCCAGCAGCGTAGAAGAGGGAAGCACTGAAGCTTTCTTT. Its protein is CASSVEEGSTEAFF.

The CDR3 spells CASSPGTSGSTDTQYF. In DNA form, the CDR3 reads TGTGCCAGCTCACCCGGGACTAGCGGGAGCACAGATACGCAGTATTTT. This rearrangement joins TRBV18 to TRBJ2-3; TRBD2 agrees at 12 bases. The ends lost 3 bases at V and 0 bases at J; junction bases unmatched: 1. The CDR3 extends over 16 amino acids. Per germline, CDR1 KGHSH and CDR2 LQKENI.

Here the CDR3 DNA reads TGTGCCAGCAGTTTATATGTCCGGCGGTTCAGCGACACGCCCTACGAGCAGTACTTC. Residues: CASSLYVRRFSDTPYEQYF. V gene TRBV28 combines with J gene TRBJ2-7; D is unclear. The germline V gene encodes CDR1 MDHEN and CDR2 SYDVKM. The CDR3 runs 19 residues. V was shortened by 1 base and J by 2 bases, with 24 bases between the two germline ends.

The chain has TRBV9 and TRBJ2-1; no clear D gene. Trimming left V 4 bases short and J 6 bases short, with 17 bases between. The CDR3 has 15 residues. Germline-derived CDR1 and CDR2 are SGDLS and YYNGEE. CDR3 sequence reads: CASSPTSARFNEQFF. The CDR3 DNA reads as TGTGCCAGCAGCCCCACCAGCGCCCGATTCAATGAGCAGTTCTTC.

This chain uses TRBV30 with TRBJ1-1; D gene uncertain. V shed 0 bases and J shed 7 bases, with 12 bases lying between them. The V gene's germline CDR1 is GTSNPN and CDR2 SVGIG (reference sequence). This CDR3 has 13 residues. The CDR3 coding sequence is TGTGCCTGGAGTGTAACCCTCCAACTTGAAGCTTTCTTT. Its translation: CAWSVTLQLEAFF.

This rearrangement joins TRBV9 to TRBJ2-2; 9 nucleotides agree with TRBD1. V lost 3 bases, J lost 6 bases, and 6 bases stayed unmatched. CDR3 size: 15 residues. The germline V gene has CDR1 SGDLS and CDR2 YYNGEE. The CDR3 coding sequence is TGTGCCAGCAGCGGGGGACAGGGAGCCCCCGGGGAGCTGTTTTTT. Protein sequence: CASSGGQGAPGELFF.

CDR3 sequence (DNA): TGTGCCAGCTCACCACCGGGACAGGGCGGTTCACCCCTCCACTTT. The encoded protein is CASSPPGQGGSPLHF. V usage is TRBV18 and J usage is TRBJ1-6; TRBD1 matches at 9 bases. J gave up 9 bases and V 0 bases, and 3 bases lay outside the gene matches. The CDR3 has 15 amino acids. Per germline, CDR1 KGHSH and CDR2 LQKENI.

The V gene is TRBV4-2, the J gene TRBJ2-1; D is unclear. The germline V and J ends were trimmed by 1 base and 2 bases, with 15 bases remaining between them. This CDR3 region has 17 residues. Germline V lookup: CDR1 LGHNA, CDR2 YNFKEQ. CDR3 sequence (DNA): TGTGCCAGCAGCCAAGTCCTGGTGCGGAGTACCTACAATGAGCAGTTCTTC. Translation: CASSQVLVRSTYNEQFF.

V and J are TRBV6-6 and TRBJ2-7; D is unresolved. CDR1 and CDR2 from the germline V gene are MNHNY and SVGAGI (reference sequence). This CDR3 contains 12 residues. V lost 5 bases, J lost 3 bases, and 8 bases lay in between. CDR3 DNA: TGTGCCAGCAGTCCCGTCGGCTACGAGCAGTACTTC. Encoded protein: CASSPVGYEQYF.

With respect to this clone: Other DNA variants within this sample encode the same CDR3. V and J are TRBV6-5 and TRBJ2-3, with unresolved D. Trimming removed 5 bases at V and 1 base at J, with 7 bases between. The CDR3 is made up of 13 amino acids. Germline CDR1 reads MNHEY; CDR2 reads SVGAGI. This chain's CDR3 is CASSPRGTDTQYF. CDR3 bases: TGTGCCAGCAGTCCCCGTGGCACAGATACGCAGTATTTT.

The V and J genes are TRBV27 and TRBJ2-7; D remains ambiguous. The germline V gene encodes CDR1 MNHEY and CDR2 SMNVEV (reference sequence). The V and J ends lost 4 bases and 3 bases respectively, with 10 bases between them. The CDR3 runs 13 residues. The CDR3 DNA sequence: TGTGCCAGCAGTTCCCTCCTAGGCTACGAGCAGTACTTC. This encodes CASSSLLGYEQYF.

This clone has ten or more counts. The chain is built from TRBV15 and TRBJ2-7; maybe TRBD2 (6 bases). CDR1 and CDR2 (germline): LNHNV, YYDKDF (reference sequence). The ends were cut back, 0 bases at V and 2 bases at J, with 11 bases in the middle. The CDR3 extends over 15 amino acids. The CDR3 here is CATSRDRGGTYEQYF. DNA of the CDR3: TGTGCCACCAGCAGAGATCGGGGCGGGACCTACGAGCAGTACTTC.

V gene TRBV19 combines with J gene TRBJ2-7; no clear D gene. The CDR3 consists of 13 residues. Trimming cost V 3 bases and J 7 bases, with 13 bases left between them. Germline V gene sequence: CDR1 LNHDA, CDR2 SQIVND (reference sequence). CDR3 residues: CASSMEKSTEQYF. The CDR3 DNA reads as TGTGCCAGTAGTATGGAGAAAAGTACGGAGCAGTACTTC.